A selection of T cell receptor beta chains follows, all from one sample in a study of T-cell memory formation after mild COVID-19. TCRdb used MiXCR to reprocess the 5' RACE reads, holding one entry per CDR3 protein. The data contain approximately 30,000 distinct CDR3 sequences, about 7.3% of them singletons. The sequencing input was PBMCs or a T cell subset sorted from them (not recorded which). Every receptor here comes from a man between 18 and 29 years old who had mild COVID-19 (a few samples of this study predate the infection). Cell type and time point are not known. Both conserved end residues are part of each CDR3. D genes are given only for firm matches. Clone size is shown for a subset of rows, as once, few, many or a class of expanded clone.

j_gene: TRBJ2-5
d_gene: -
v_gene: TRBV3-1
abundance: few
CDR3aa: CASSGTTRGETQYF
CDR3nt: TGTGCCAGCAGCGGTACAACCAGGGGAGAGACCCAGTACTTC

j_gene: TRBJ2-1
d_gene: TRBD2
v_gene: TRBV6-6
abundance: few
CDR3aa: CATSGLVFHNEQFF
CDR3nt: TGTGCCACCTCGGGACTAGTTTTCCACAATGAGCAGTTCTTC

j_gene: TRBJ2-5
d_gene: TRBD1
v_gene: TRBV5-1
abundance: -
CDR3aa: CASSYGTGARETQYF
CDR3nt: TGCGCCAGCAGCTATGGGACAGGGGCTAGGGAGACCCAGTACTTC

j_gene: TRBJ2-1
d_gene: -
v_gene: TRBV5-5
abundance: many
CDR3aa: CASSPRATYNEQFF
CDR3nt: TGTGCCAGCAGCCCTAGGGCCACCTACAATGAGCAGTTCTTC

j_gene: TRBJ1-2
d_gene: -
v_gene: TRBV19
abundance: many
CDR3aa: CASSIDGAAQNYGYTF
CDR3nt: TGTGCCAGTAGTATAGATGGGGCAGCACAAAACTATGGCTACACCTTC

j_gene: TRBJ1-5
d_gene: -
v_gene: TRBV20-1
abundance: many
CDR3aa: CSAMDTKGNQPQHF
CDR3nt: TGCAGTGCCATGGACACCAAAGGCAATCAGCCCCAGCATTTT

j_gene: TRBJ2-7
d_gene: -
v_gene: TRBV2
abundance: -
CDR3aa: CASRRTETYEQYF
CDR3nt: TGTGCCAGCAGAAGGACGGAAACCTACGAGCAGTACTTC

j_gene: TRBJ2-3
d_gene: TRBD2
v_gene: TRBV6-6
abundance: -
CDR3aa: CASSRTPGTSGGGNTDTQYF
CDR3nt: TGTGCCAGCAGTAGAACCCCAGGGACTAGCGGGGGGGGAAACACAGATACGCAGTATTTT

j_gene: TRBJ1-5
d_gene: -
v_gene: TRBV10-3
abundance: -
CDR3aa: CAIRSTALEPQHF
CDR3nt: TGTGCCATCAGATCGACAGCCCTGGAGCCCCAGCATTTT

j_gene: TRBJ1-2
d_gene: -
v_gene: TRBV5-1
abundance: -
CDR3aa: CASSLNREGYGYTF
CDR3nt: TGCGCCAGCAGCTTGAACAGGGAGGGCTATGGCTACACCTTC

j_gene: TRBJ1-6
d_gene: TRBD1
v_gene: TRBV9
abundance: many
CDR3aa: CASSGQGNSPLHF
CDR3nt: TGTGCCAGCAGCGGACAGGGGAATTCACCCCTCCACTTT

j_gene: TRBJ2-3
d_gene: TRBD1
v_gene: TRBV7-9
abundance: many
CDR3aa: CASSLVDRADTQYF
CDR3nt: TGTGCCAGCAGCTTAGTCGACAGGGCAGATACGCAGTATTTT

j_gene: TRBJ2-3
d_gene: -
v_gene: TRBV20-1
abundance: many
CDR3aa: CSARAETVHLTQYF
CDR3nt: TGCAGTGCTAGAGCGGAGACAGTCCACTTAACGCAGTATTTT

j_gene: TRBJ2-7
d_gene: TRBD2
v_gene: TRBV7-2
abundance: -
CDR3aa: CASRGGDGYEQYF
CDR3nt: TGTGCCAGCAGGGGAGGGGACGGCTACGAGCAGTACTTC

j_gene: TRBJ2-5
d_gene: -
v_gene: TRBV20-1
abundance: many
CDR3aa: CSAGEMGGETQYF
CDR3nt: TGCAGTGCTGGTGAAATGGGCGGGGAGACCCAGTACTTC

j_gene: TRBJ2-1
d_gene: -
v_gene: TRBV9
abundance: many
CDR3aa: CASSAHRAGHDYNEQFF
CDR3nt: TGTGCCAGCAGCGCCCACCGAGCAGGTCACGACTACAATGAGCAGTTCTTC

j_gene: TRBJ2-5
d_gene: TRBD2
v_gene: TRBV7-3
abundance: large
CDR3aa: CASSPGGPLETQYF
CDR3nt: TGTGCCAGCAGCCCGGGGGGGCCCTTGGAGACCCAGTACTTC

j_gene: TRBJ1-5
d_gene: -
v_gene: TRBV12-3/TRBV12-4
abundance: many
CDR3aa: CASSLKGPQHF
CDR3nt: TGTGCCAGCAGTTTAAAAGGACCCCAGCATTTT

j_gene: TRBJ2-1
d_gene: -
v_gene: TRBV7-8
abundance: many
CDR3aa: CASSHDEGPSSYNEQFF
CDR3nt: TGTGCCAGCAGCCACGACGAGGGACCTAGCTCCTACAATGAGCAGTTCTTC

j_gene: TRBJ2-5
d_gene: -
v_gene: TRBV6-2/TRBV6-3
abundance: many
CDR3aa: CASSYPGLPSGETQYF
CDR3nt: TGTGCCAGCAGTTACCCGGGACTCCCATCGGGGGAGACCCAGTACTTC

j_gene: TRBJ2-7
d_gene: -
v_gene: TRBV5-1
abundance: many
CDR3aa: CASCFGSSSYEQYF
CDR3nt: TGCGCCAGCTGCTTCGGTTCCTCCTCCTACGAGCAGTACTTC

j_gene: TRBJ1-2
d_gene: -
v_gene: TRBV3-1
abundance: many
CDR3aa: CASSLGDGYFYGYTF
CDR3nt: TGTGCCAGCAGCCTTGGGGACGGCTACTTCTATGGCTACACCTTC

j_gene: TRBJ1-2
d_gene: -
v_gene: TRBV9
abundance: -
CDR3aa: CASSGCREADYGYTF
CDR3nt: TGTGCCAGCAGCGGGTGCAGGGAGGCAGACTATGGCTACACCTTC

j_gene: TRBJ2-2
d_gene: -
v_gene: TRBV11-2
abundance: many
CDR3aa: CASSFMGTGELFF
CDR3nt: TGTGCCAGCAGCTTTATGGGGACCGGGGAGCTGTTTTTT

j_gene: TRBJ2-3
d_gene: TRBD2
v_gene: TRBV24-1
abundance: many
CDR3aa: CATALTSGGVDTQYF
CDR3nt: TGTGCCACCGCCCTTACTAGCGGGGGGGTAGATACGCAGTATTTT

j_gene: TRBJ1-5
d_gene: TRBD1
v_gene: TRBV20-1
abundance: -
CDR3aa: CSFGTENQPQHF
CDR3nt: TGCAGCTTCGGGACAGAGAATCAGCCCCAGCATTTT

j_gene: TRBJ2-2
d_gene: -
v_gene: TRBV24-1
abundance: few
CDR3aa: CATEAGNTGELFF
CDR3nt: TGTGCCACGGAGGCAGGGAACACCGGGGAGCTGTTTTTT

j_gene: TRBJ1-1
d_gene: -
v_gene: TRBV3-1
abundance: many
CDR3aa: CASSPLRAGGEAFF
CDR3nt: -

j_gene: TRBJ2-3
d_gene: -
v_gene: TRBV20-1
abundance: -
CDR3aa: CSAFTSLRSSSTDTQYF
CDR3nt: TGCAGTGCCTTTACTAGCCTACGGTCCTCGTCCACAGATACGCAGTATTTT

j_gene: TRBJ1-2
d_gene: TRBD1
v_gene: TRBV7-2
abundance: many
CDR3aa: CASSFLTSGGQGGYTF
CDR3nt: TGTGCCAGCAGCTTTCTAACGAGCGGGGGACAGGGCGGCTACACCTTC

j_gene: TRBJ2-2
d_gene: TRBD2
v_gene: TRBV12-3/TRBV12-4
abundance: many
CDR3aa: CASSMALAGVTGELFF
CDR3nt: TGTGCCAGCAGTATGGCACTAGCGGGGGTCACCGGGGAGCTGTTTTTT

j_gene: TRBJ2-6
d_gene: -
v_gene: TRBV6-1
abundance: many
CDR3aa: CASSGLAGANVLTF
CDR3nt: TGTGCCAGCAGTGGACTAGCTGGGGCCAACGTCCTGACTTTC

j_gene: TRBJ1-1
d_gene: -
v_gene: TRBV28
abundance: few
CDR3aa: CASSLYRRESFF
CDR3nt: TGTGCCAGCAGTTTATATCGCCGAGAGTCTTTCTTT

j_gene: TRBJ2-5
d_gene: -
v_gene: TRBV7-8
abundance: many
CDR3aa: CASSLSSLAMYF
CDR3nt: TGTGCCAGCAGCTTATCATCCTTGGCCATGTACTTC

j_gene: TRBJ1-2
d_gene: TRBD1
v_gene: TRBV5-1
abundance: many
CDR3aa: CASSRDSSYGYTF
CDR3nt: TGCGCCAGCAGCAGGGACAGTTCGTATGGCTACACCTTC

j_gene: TRBJ1-5
d_gene: -
v_gene: TRBV12-2
abundance: -
CDR3aa: CASRKSLGTDRWGQPQHF
CDR3nt: TGTGCAAGTCGCAAATCGTTGGGGACTGATAGATGGGGTCAGCCCCAGCATTTT

j_gene: TRBJ1-1
d_gene: -
v_gene: TRBV20-1
abundance: many
CDR3aa: CSARARDTEAFF
CDR3nt: TGCAGTGCTAGAGCTAGGGACACTGAAGCTTTCTTT